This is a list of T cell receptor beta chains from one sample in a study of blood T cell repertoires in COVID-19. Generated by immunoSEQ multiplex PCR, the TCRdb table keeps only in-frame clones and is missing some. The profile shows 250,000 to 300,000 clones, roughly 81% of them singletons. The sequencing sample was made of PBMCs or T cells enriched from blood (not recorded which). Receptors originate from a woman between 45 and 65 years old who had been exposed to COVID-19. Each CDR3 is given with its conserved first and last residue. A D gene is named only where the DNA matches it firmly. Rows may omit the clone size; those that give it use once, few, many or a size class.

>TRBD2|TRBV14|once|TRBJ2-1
TGTGCCAGCAGCCACGGACTAGCGGGGGGCACGGGTTACAATGAGCAGTTCTTC
CASSHGLAGGTGYNEQFF
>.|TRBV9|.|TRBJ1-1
TGTGCCAGCAGCGTAGGCCCTAAGAACACTGAAGCTTTCTTT
CASSVGPKNTEAFF
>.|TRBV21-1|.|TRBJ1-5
TGTGCCAGCAGCAAAGGGGGGCGTGGACAGAATAGCAATCAGCCCCAGCATTTT
CASSKGGRGQNSNQPQHF
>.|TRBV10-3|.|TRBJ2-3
TGTGCCATCAGTGTAAAAAGTACTAGCACAGATACGCAGTATTTT
CAISVKSTSTDTQYF
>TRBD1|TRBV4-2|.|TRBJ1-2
TGTGCCAGCAGCCAAGAATCTGACAGGGCCCGGGGGGGCTACACCTTC
CASSQESDRARGGYTF
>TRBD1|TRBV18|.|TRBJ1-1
TGTGCCAGCTCAGAGACAGGGGGCACTGAAGCTTTCTTT
CASSETGGTEAFF
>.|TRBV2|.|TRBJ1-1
TGTGCCAGCACCGAGGGCGGGAGGGTGAACACTGAAGCTTTCTTT
CASTEGGRVNTEAFF
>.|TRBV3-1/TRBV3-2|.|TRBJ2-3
TGTGCCAGCAGCCAATTCCGGGACACAGATACGCAGTATTTT
CASSQFRDTDTQYF
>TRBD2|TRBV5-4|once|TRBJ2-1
TGTGCCAGCAGCCCAACTAGCGGGGGCATGAATGAGCAGTTCTTC
CASSPTSGGMNEQFF
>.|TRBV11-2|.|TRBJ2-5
TGTGCCAGCAGCTTCCAGCGGACAGCAGAGACCCAGTACTTC
CASSFQRTAETQYF
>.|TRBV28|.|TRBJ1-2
TGTGCCAGCCAGGCAGGCTATGGCTACACCTTC
CASQAGYGYTF
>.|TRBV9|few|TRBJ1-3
TGTGCCAGCTCACTCTCTGGAAACACCATATATTTT
CASSLSGNTIYF
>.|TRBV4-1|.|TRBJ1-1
TGCGCCAGCAGCCAAGAAGGGGCACGGCACACTGAAGCTTTCTTT
CASSQEGARHTEAFF
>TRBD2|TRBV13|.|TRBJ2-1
TGTGCCACCCTGACTAGCGGGGTCCACAATGAGCAGTTCTTC
CATLTSGVHNEQFF
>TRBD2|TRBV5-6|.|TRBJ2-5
TGTGCCAGCAGCTCCGAGCGGGGGCCTTCAGAGACCCAGTACTTC
CASSSERGPSETQYF
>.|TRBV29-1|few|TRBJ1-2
TGCAGCGCCAAGGTGGACATGGCCCCTCTTGGCTACACCTTC
CSAKVDMAPLGYTF
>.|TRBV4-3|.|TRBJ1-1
TGCGCCAGCAGCCAAGGAGGGAGACTCCCCACTGAAGCTTTCTTT
CASSQGGRLPTEAFF
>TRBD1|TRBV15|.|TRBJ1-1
TGTGCCACCAGCAGAGATAGGGGGCGGACTGAAGCTTTCTTT
CATSRDRGRTEAFF
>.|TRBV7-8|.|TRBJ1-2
TGTGCCAGCAGCTTAGGAAGGACATATATCAACTATGGCTACACCTTC
CASSLGRTYINYGYTF
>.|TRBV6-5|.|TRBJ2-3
TGTGCCAGCGGAAACATCGGGGCAGATACGCAGTATTTT
CASGNIGADTQYF
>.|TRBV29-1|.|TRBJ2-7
TGCAGCGTTGAAGATCGGGTCGGCAGTTACGAGCAGTACTTC
CSVEDRVGSYEQYF
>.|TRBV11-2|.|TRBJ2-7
TGTGCCAGCAGCCCCCAACAGGGCTACTACGAGCAGTACTTC
CASSPQQGYYEQYF
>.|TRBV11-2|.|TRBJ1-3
TGTGCCAGCAGCTTAGGGGGGGTCTCTGGAAACACCATATATTTT
CASSLGGVSGNTIYF
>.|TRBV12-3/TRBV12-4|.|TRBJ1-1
TGTGCCAGCAGTCTACACAGGGTTCAAGCTTTCTTT
CASSLHRVQAFF
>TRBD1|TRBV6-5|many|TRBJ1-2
TGTGCCAGCAGGAATACAGGGGTTGGGAACTATGGCTACACCTTC
CASRNTGVGNYGYTF
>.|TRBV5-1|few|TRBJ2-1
TGCGCCAGCAGCTTGGTAGGGGATGAGCAGTTCTTC
CASSLVGDEQFF
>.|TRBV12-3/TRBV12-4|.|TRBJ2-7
TGTGCCAGCAGTTTCGGGAAATCCTACGAGCAGTACTTC
CASSFGKSYEQYF
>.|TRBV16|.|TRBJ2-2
TGTGCCAGCAGCCCGCGGCAGGGGAACACCGGGGAGCTGTTTTTT
CASSPRQGNTGELFF
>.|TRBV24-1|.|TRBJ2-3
TGTGCCACCAGTGATACGGGGGTGGGATGGGATACGCAGTATTTT
CATSDTGVGWDTQYF
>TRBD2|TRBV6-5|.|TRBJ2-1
TGTGCCGGGACTAGCTCCTACAATGAGCAGTTCTTC
CAGTSSYNEQFF
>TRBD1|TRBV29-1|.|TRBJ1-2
TGCAGCGCCTTAACAGGGGTGGGCTATGGCTACACCTTC
CSALTGVGYGYTF
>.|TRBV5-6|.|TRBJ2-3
TGTGCCAGCAGCTTGGTAATCACAGCTAGCACAGATACGCAGTATTTT
CASSLVITASTDTQYF
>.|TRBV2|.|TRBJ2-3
TGTGCCAGCAGTGGACAGAGACGCACAGATACGCAGTATTTT
CASSGQRRTDTQYF
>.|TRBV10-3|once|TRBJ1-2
TGTGCCATCAGGGGGGGGGCCCAACACTCGGGCTACACCTTC
CAIRGGAQHSGYTF
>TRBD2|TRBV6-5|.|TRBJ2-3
TGTGCCAGCAGGGGGGCCGGGGGGGCCACAGATACGCAGTATTTT
CASRGAGGATDTQYF
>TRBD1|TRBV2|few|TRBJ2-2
TGTGCCAGTAAAAGGACAGGGGGGCTGAACACCGGGGAGCTGTTTTTT
CASKRTGGLNTGELFF
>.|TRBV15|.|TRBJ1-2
TGTGCCACCAGCAGAAGTAGGACGGGGTTTGGCTACACCTTC
CATSRSRTGFGYTF
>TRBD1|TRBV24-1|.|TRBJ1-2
TGTGCCACCACCCCGGGGGGGACAGGGGCAAGCTACACCTTC
CATTPGGTGASYTF
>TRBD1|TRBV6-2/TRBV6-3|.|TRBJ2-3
TGTGCCAGCAGCCCGGGACAGCTGAACACAGATACGCAGTATTTT
CASSPGQLNTDTQYF
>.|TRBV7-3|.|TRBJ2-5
TGTGCCAGCAGCTCGCGGGAGACCCAGTACTTC
CASSSRETQYF
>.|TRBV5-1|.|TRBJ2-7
TGCGCCAGCACCCCAGGCGGGGGCCCTTCCTACGAGCAGTACTTC
CASTPGGGPSYEQYF
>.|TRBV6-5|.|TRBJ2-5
TGTGCCAGCACAAGACTATCAACGGTAGAGACCCAGTACTTC
CASTRLSTVETQYF
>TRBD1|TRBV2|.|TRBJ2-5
TGTGCCAGCAGTGCGGACAGGGATTGGGAGACCCAGTACTTC
CASSADRDWETQYF
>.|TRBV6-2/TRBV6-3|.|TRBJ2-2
TGTGCCAGCAGTTCCGGACACTATTCCACCGGGGAGCTGTTTTTT
CASSSGHYSTGELFF
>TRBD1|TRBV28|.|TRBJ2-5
TGTGCCAGCAGTTCCTGGACAGGGGAAGAGACCCAGTACTTC
CASSSWTGEETQYF
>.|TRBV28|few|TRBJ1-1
TGTGCCAGCAGTCCCAAGGGAGGAAGTTGGACTGAAGCTTTCTTT
CASSPKGGSWTEAFF